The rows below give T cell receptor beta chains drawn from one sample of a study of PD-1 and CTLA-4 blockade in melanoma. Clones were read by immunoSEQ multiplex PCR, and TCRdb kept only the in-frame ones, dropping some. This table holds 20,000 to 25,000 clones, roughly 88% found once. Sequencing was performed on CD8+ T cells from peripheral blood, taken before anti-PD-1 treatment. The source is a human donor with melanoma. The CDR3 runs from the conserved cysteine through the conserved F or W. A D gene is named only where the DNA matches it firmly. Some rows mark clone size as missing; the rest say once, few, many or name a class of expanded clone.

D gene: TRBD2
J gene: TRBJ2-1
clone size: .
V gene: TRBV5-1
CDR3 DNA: TGCGCCAGCAGCTTGGAGGCGGGAGGCGATGAGCAGTTCTTC
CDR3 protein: CASSLEAGGDEQFF

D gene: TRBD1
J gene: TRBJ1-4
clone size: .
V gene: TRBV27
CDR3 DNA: TGTGCCAGCAGTATGCAGGGGGGAACTGGGGAACTGTTTTTT
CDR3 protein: CASSMQGGTGELFF

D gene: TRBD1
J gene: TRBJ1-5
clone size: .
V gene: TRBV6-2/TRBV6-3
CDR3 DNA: TGTGCCAGCAGTTCACGACAGGGGTTTGGCAATCAGCCCCAGCATTTT
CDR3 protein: CASSSRQGFGNQPQHF

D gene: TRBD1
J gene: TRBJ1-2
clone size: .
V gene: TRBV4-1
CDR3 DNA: TGCGCCAGCAGCCAAGGAGTCGGGACAGGGGTCTATGGCTACACCTTC
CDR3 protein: CASSQGVGTGVYGYTF

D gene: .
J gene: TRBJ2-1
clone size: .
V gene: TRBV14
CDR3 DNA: TGTGCCAGCTACCGGGACACGCAGTTCTTC
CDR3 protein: CASYRDTQFF

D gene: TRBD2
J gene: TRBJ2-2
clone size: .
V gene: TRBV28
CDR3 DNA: TGTGCCAGCAGTTTTCCGGGACTAGCGGGGAGGAACACCGGGGAGCTGTTTTTT
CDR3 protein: CASSFPGLAGRNTGELFF

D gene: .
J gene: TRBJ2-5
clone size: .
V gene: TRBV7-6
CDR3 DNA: TGTGCCAGCAGCTTAGGAGGGGGAAGGATCCAAGAGACCCAGTACTTC
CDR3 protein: CASSLGGGRIQETQYF

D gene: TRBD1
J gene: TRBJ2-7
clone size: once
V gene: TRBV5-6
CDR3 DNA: TGTGCCAGCAGCTTGACAGGGGTCTCCTACGAGCAGTACTTC
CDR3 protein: CASSLTGVSYEQYF

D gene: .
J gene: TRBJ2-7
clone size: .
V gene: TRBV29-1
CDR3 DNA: TGCAGCGTTGATCTCGGGGGAGACGCCTACGAGCAGTACTTC
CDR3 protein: CSVDLGGDAYEQYF

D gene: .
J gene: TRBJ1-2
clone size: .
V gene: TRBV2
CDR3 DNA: TGTGCCACACTCTCCTATGGCTACACCTTC
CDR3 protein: CATLSYGYTF

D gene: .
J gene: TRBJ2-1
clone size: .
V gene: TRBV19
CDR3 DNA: TGTGCCAGTAGTCGTCCCGCCAATGAGCAGTTCTTC
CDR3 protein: CASSRPANEQFF

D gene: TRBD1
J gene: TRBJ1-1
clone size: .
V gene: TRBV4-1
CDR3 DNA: TGCGCCAGCAGCCACCTTGGACAGGGTGGGACTGAAGCTTTCTTT
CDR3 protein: CASSHLGQGGTEAFF

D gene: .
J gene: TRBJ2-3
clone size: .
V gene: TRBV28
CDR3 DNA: TGTGCCAGCAGTTCGGGACAAGGGGATACGCAGTATTTT
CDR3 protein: CASSSGQGDTQYF

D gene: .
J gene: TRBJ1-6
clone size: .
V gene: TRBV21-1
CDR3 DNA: TGTGCCAGCAGCAAAGAAGCCGGGCCGGGTAGGTTAGGATCCTATAATTCACCCCTCCACTTT
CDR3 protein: CASSKEAGPGRLGSYNSPLHF

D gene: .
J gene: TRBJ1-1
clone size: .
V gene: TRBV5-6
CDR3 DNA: TGTGCCAGCAGCTTCGGTGGCACTGAAGCTTTCTTT
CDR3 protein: CASSFGGTEAFF

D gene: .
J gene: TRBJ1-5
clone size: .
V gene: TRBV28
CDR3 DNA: TGTGCCAGCAGTCGTGGACGTCTGGGGTCTCAGCCCCAGCATTTT
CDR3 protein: CASSRGRLGSQPQHF

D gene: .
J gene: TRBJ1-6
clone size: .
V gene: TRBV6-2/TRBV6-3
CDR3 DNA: TGTGCCAGCAGCCACGCACAGGGACGAAATTCACCCCTCCACTTT
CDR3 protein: CASSHAQGRNSPLHF

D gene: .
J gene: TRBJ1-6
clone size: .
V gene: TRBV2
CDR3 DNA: TGTGCCAGCAGTGCAGGGGTAGGGAATTCACCCCTCCACTTT
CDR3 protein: CASSAGVGNSPLHF

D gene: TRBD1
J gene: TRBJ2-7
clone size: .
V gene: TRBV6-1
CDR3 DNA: TGTGCCAGCAGTGAGGGACAGGTCGGCTACGAGCAGTACTTC
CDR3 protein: CASSEGQVGYEQYF

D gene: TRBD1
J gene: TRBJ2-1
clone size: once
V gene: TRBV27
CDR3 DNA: TGTGCCAGCAGTTCCCAACTACAGGGGTACGAGCAGTTCTTC
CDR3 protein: CASSSQLQGYEQFF

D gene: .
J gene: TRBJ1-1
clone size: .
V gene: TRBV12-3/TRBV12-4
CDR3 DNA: TGTGCCAGCAGCCTGGGTCCTAACACTGAAGCTTTCTTT
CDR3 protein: CASSLGPNTEAFF

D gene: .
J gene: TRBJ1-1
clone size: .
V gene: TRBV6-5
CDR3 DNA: TGTGCCAGCAGTTCCACAGGGAACACTGAAGCTTTCTTT
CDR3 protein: CASSSTGNTEAFF

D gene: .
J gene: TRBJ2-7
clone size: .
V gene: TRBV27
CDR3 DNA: TGTGCCAGCCAAGGGGAAAGGGGGGCCTACGAGCAGTACTTC
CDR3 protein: CASQGERGAYEQYF